Below, 24 T cell receptor beta chains from the same sample are listed, as sequenced in a study of blood T cell repertoires in COVID-19. Profiling relied on immunoSEQ multiplex PCR, and the TCRdb table lists in-frame clones only, not all of them. The sample has approximately 110,000 clones, roughly 76% seen once. The sequenced material came from peripheral blood. The origin of the receptors is a woman between 65 and 79 years old with acute or convalescent COVID-19.

The rearrangement uses TRBV6-5 and TRBJ2-7; 9 bases map to TRBD1. Trimming took 2 bases from V and 7 from J; bases not matched to a gene: 12. CDR3 length: 16 amino acids. Germline V gives CDR1 MNHEY, CDR2 SVGAGI. CDR3 sequence (DNA): TGTGCCAGCAGTTACATTCCGGACAGGGGCCTAGGAGAGCAGTACTTC. Encoded protein: CASSYIPDRGLGEQYF.

This chain connects TRBV3-1 (or the pseudogene TRBV3-2) to TRBJ2-1; 12 bases fit TRBD1. CDR3 size: 16 residues. V was pared by 4 bases and J by 9 bases, with 10 bases of the junction left unmatched. Germline V CDR1 and CDR2: LGHDT, YNNKEL (reference sequence). As DNA, the CDR3 is TGTGCCAGCAGCCCAAACTGGGACAGGGGGCACGGTGAGCAGTTCTTC. Translated: CASSPNWDRGHGEQFF.

This clone showed up just once. The chain combines TRBV28 with TRBJ2-1; no clear D gene. The CDR3 loop spans 14 amino acids. From germline, CDR1 is MDHEN and CDR2 SYDVKM. Between the trimmed V and J ends, which lost 3 bases and 5 bases, there was a span of 11 bases. The CDR3: CASSFRPLDNEQFF. The DNA of the CDR3 is TGTGCCAGCAGTTTTCGCCCCTTAGACAATGAGCAGTTCTTC. The full variable domain, its missing parts supplied by reference TRBV28 and TRBJ2-1, is DVKVTQSSRYLVKRTGEKVFLECVQDMDHENMFWYRQDPGLGLRLIYFSYDVKMKEKGDIPEGYSVSREKKERFSLILESASTNQTSMYLCASSFRPLDNEQFFGPGTRLTVL.

V is TRBV23-1 and J is TRBJ1-2; possibly TRBD1 for D (5 bases). TRBV23-1 is an ORF, and what it does is uncertain. Trimming stripped 2 bases from V and 6 bases from J, with 13 bases between. The CDR3 sequence is 14 residues long. CDR3 residues: CASSQPLGGNGYTF. Written as DNA, the CDR3 is TGCGCCAGCAGTCAACCCCTGGGGGGGAATGGCTACACCTTC.

This clone was counted a single time. This chain links TRBV5-1 with TRBJ1-4; no clear D. Germline V gene data show CDR1 as SGHRS and CDR2 as YFSETQ. The CDR3 sequence is 14 residues long. V was shortened by 2 bases and J by 5 bases, with 10 bases between the two germline ends. The CDR3 loop reads CASSLRHGNEKLFF. The CDR3 DNA reads TGCGCCAGCAGCTTACGACATGGGAATGAAAAACTGTTTTTT. The whole variable domain, remainder taken from reference TRBV5-1 and TRBJ1-4, is KAGVTQTPRYLIKTRGQQVTLSCSPISGHRSVSWYQQTPGQGLQFLFEYFSETQRNKGNFPGRFSGRQFSNSRSEMNVSTLELGDSALYLCASSLRHGNEKLFFGSGTQLSVL.

V gene TRBV30 combines with J gene TRBJ2-4, with a possible D match to TRBD2 (8 bases). The CDR3 runs to 15 residues. Trimming shortened V by 0 bases and J by 6 bases, and 15 bases separated the two germline ends. From germline, CDR1 is GTSNPN and CDR2 SVGIG (reference sequence). CDR3 protein: CAWSVGRGLRNIQYF. CDR3 bases: TGTGCCTGGAGTGTCGGGAGGGGGCTAAGAAACATTCAGTACTTC.

The V gene is TRBV9, the J gene TRBJ2-7, with 16 bases lining up with TRBD2. Germline V gene lookup returns CDR1 SGDLS and CDR2 YYNGEE. The CDR3 sequence is 16 residues long. V shed 0 bases, J shed 5 bases, and the junction held 2 bases outside the gene matches. CDR3 DNA: TGTGCCAGCAGCGTAGGGGGACTAGCGGGAGGGCACGAGCAGTACTTC. It translates to CASSVGGLAGGHEQYF.

The chain carries TRBV6-5 and TRBJ1-3; 10 nucleotides align to TRBD1. The CDR3 spans 14 residues. V shed 4 bases, J shed 4 bases, and the junction held 1 base outside the gene matches. Looked up from germline, CDR1 is MNHEY and CDR2 is SVGAGI. CDR3 in amino acids: CASSSTGGGNTIYF. The CDR3 coding sequence is TGTGCCAGCAGTTCGACAGGGGGCGGAAACACCATATATTTT.

This rearrangement joins TRBV3-1 (or the pseudogene TRBV3-2) to TRBJ2-2; D is possibly TRBD1 (7 bases). CDR1 and CDR2 (germline): LGHDT, YNNKEL (reference sequence). CDR3 length: 16 amino acids. Trimming removed 1 base from V and 7 bases from J, with 16 bases in between. The CDR3 coding sequence is TGTGCCAGCAGCCAAGTTGGAGGGGGCGCTTACGGGGAGCTGTTTTTT. Residues: CASSQVGGGAYGELFF.

The chain combines TRBV15 with TRBJ2-1; 10 bases agree with TRBD2. There are 16 residues in the CDR3. The germline V gene encodes CDR1 LNHNV and CDR2 YYDKDF (reference sequence). V trimming: 3 bases; J trimming: 9 bases; junction bases outside the gene matches: 11. The CDR3 coding sequence is TGTGCCACCAGCAGTGGAGCGGGAGGGCCCTCTGGTGAGCAGTTCTTC. This gives the protein CATSSGAGGPSGEQFF.

This clone was found once. The gene calls are TRBV5-1 and TRBJ1-4; D ambiguous. Germline V gene sequence: CDR1 SGHRS, CDR2 YFSETQ. The CDR3 contains 15 residues. Deletions cut 3 bases from V and 3 bases from J, with 12 bases between. In DNA, the CDR3 is TGCGCCAGCAGCTACGGGGTTCCGTCTAATGAAAAACTGTTTTTT. This gives the protein CASSYGVPSNEKLFF.

The rearrangement links TRBV11-2 to TRBJ2-1, with TRBD2 identical over 8 bases. Germline V gene data show CDR1 as SGHAT and CDR2 as FQNNGV. CDR3 length: 16 amino acids. Losses at the gene ends were 4 bases for V and 6 bases for J; bases not matched to a gene: 11. CDR3 sequence (DNA): TGTGCCAGCAGCTCCCTCTGGGCGGGGGGCCCCAATGAGCAGTTCTTC. Translation gives CASSSLWAGGPNEQFF.

V usage is TRBV5-8 and J usage is TRBJ1-5, with 7 nucleotides matching TRBD1. The V segment lost 4 bases and the J segment 6 bases; nucleotides outside the gene matches: 13. There are 16 residues in the CDR3. The germline CDR1 and CDR2 sequences are SGHTS and YDEGEE. Here the CDR3 reads CASSTQRQGGTQPQHF. The CDR3 DNA sequence: TGTGCCAGCAGCACGCAAAGACAGGGTGGGACTCAGCCCCAGCATTTT.

This clone has only a few counts. The chain joins TRBV5-6 to TRBJ1-5; 11 positions agree with TRBD1. Germline CDR1 SGHDT, CDR2 YYEEEE. V shed 3 bases, J shed 2 bases, and the junction held 1 base outside the gene matches. This CDR3 has 15 residues. The CDR3 nucleotides are TGTGCCAGCAGCTCGGGACAGGGGGGCAATCAGCCCCAGCATTTT. As protein: CASSSGQGGNQPQHF.

This clone was picked up a small number of times. The V gene is TRBV5-1, the J gene TRBJ1-2; TRBD1 matches at 10 bases. After removal of 1 base from V and 8 bases from J, the junction contained 5 bases not matched to a gene. Germline V gene lookup returns CDR1 SGHRS and CDR2 YFSETQ. This CDR3 region has 14 residues. The CDR3 spells CASSLSGTGDGYTF. CDR3 DNA: TGCGCCAGCAGCTTGTCCGGGACAGGGGACGGCTACACCTTC.

The CDR3 DNA reads TGTGCCAGTAAGGGGGGACAGGAGATCACAGATACGCAGTATTTT. Amino acids: CASKGGQEITDTQYF. The rearrangement uses TRBV19 and TRBJ2-3; 8 bases are a match to TRBD1. This CDR3 spans 15 amino acids. Losses at the gene ends were 7 bases for V and 2 bases for J; bases not matched to a gene: 8. From germline, CDR1 is LNHDA and CDR2 SQIVND (reference sequence). The whole variable domain, filled in from reference TRBV19 and TRBJ2-3, reads DGGITQSPKYLFRKEGQNVTLSCEQNLNHDAMYWYRQDPGQGLRLIYYSQIVNDFQKGDIAEGYSVSREKKESFPLTVTSAQKNPTAFYLCASKGGQEITDTQYFGPGTRLTVL.

The chain links TRBV6-1 to TRBJ1-1; D unresolved. V was shortened by 3 bases and J by 1 base, with 12 bases between the two germline ends. The CDR3 has 15 residues. CDR1 and CDR2 from the germline V gene are MNHNS and SASEGT. The CDR3 DNA is TGTGCCAGCAGTGATCACTGGGCGGGGAACACTGAAGCTTTCTTT. Its protein is CASSDHWAGNTEAFF.

A single count supports this clone. This sequence joins TRBV28 and TRBJ2-1, with 8 bases lining up with TRBD2. The germline V gene encodes CDR1 MDHEN and CDR2 SYDVKM. The length of the CDR3 is 16 residues. V was clipped by 7 bases and J by 7 bases; unmatched bases: 15. The CDR3 DNA reads TGTGCCAGCATCCCTCGGGGACTAGTCTTTTCAAATGAGCAGTTCTTC. Its protein is CASIPRGLVFSNEQFF. Full variable domain (outside the CDR3, taken from reference TRBV28 and TRBJ2-1): DVKVTQSSRYLVKRTGEKVFLECVQDMDHENMFWYRQDPGLGLRLIYFSYDVKMKEKGDIPEGYSVSREKKERFSLILESASTNQTSMYLCASIPRGLVFSNEQFFGPGTRLTVL.

This clone has more than one count but fewer than ten. The identical CDR3 is also encoded by other nucleotide sequences in the sample. The chain recombines TRBV5-6 with TRBJ2-3; maybe TRBD2 (6 bases). Per germline, CDR1 SGHDT and CDR2 YYEEEE. The CDR3 covers 14 residues. V was trimmed by 3 bases and J by 2 bases, leaving 10 bases between them. CDR3 in DNA: TGTGCCAGCAGCTCGGGACTCCCCACAGATACGCAGTATTTT. This encodes CASSSGLPTDTQYF.

The V and J genes are TRBV4-3 and TRBJ2-3; 15 positions agree with TRBD2. Germline values: CDR1 LGHNA, CDR2 YSLEER. The junction had 6 bases not matched to a gene; V was cut back by 3 bases and J by 5 bases. CDR3 length: 17 amino acids. The CDR3 coding sequence is TGCGCCAGCAGCCACGATGGACTAGCGGGGGGGGTAGATACGCAGTATTTT. Its translation: CASSHDGLAGGVDTQYF.

The chain recombines TRBV6-5 with TRBJ1-1; 10 nucleotides agree with TRBD1. With 0 bases clipped from V and 3 bases from J, the junction kept 1 base outside the gene matches. This CDR3 region has 15 residues. Looked up from germline, CDR1 is MNHEY and CDR2 is SVGAGI. CDR3 sequence: CASSYSGTGDTEAFF. The CDR3, as DNA: TGTGCCAGCAGTTACTCTGGGACAGGGGACACTGAAGCTTTCTTT.

The rearrangement uses TRBV4-3 and TRBJ1-5; no reliable D call. Germline values: CDR1 LGHNA, CDR2 YSLEER. The V end was cut by 0 bases, the J end by 2 bases, with 5 bases between. CDR3 length: 14 residues. The CDR3 DNA follows: TGCGCCAGCAGCCAAGAATCAGGCAATCAGCCCCAGCATTTT. Its protein product is CASSQESGNQPQHF.

This clone was observed a single time. The V call is TRBV7-9, the J call TRBJ1-1; D unresolved. The germline V gene has CDR1 SEHNR and CDR2 FQNEAQ (reference sequence). Trimming stripped 4 bases from V and 0 bases from J, with 9 bases between. The length of the CDR3 is 14 residues. The CDR3 region is CASSSGPMNTEAFF. CDR3 sequence (DNA): TGTGCCAGCAGCTCTGGGCCGATGAACACTGAAGCTTTCTTT.

This chain uses TRBV11-2 with TRBJ2-3; D perhaps matches TRBD1 (6 bases). Germline V gene lookup returns CDR1 SGHAT and CDR2 FQNNGV. The V gene lost 5 bases and the J gene lost 0 bases, with 12 bases spanning the gap. This CDR3 spans 15 amino acids. Here the CDR3 DNA reads TGTGCCAGCAGCCCGGGCGGACAGAGCACAGATACGCAGTATTTT. Translated: CASSPGGQSTDTQYF.